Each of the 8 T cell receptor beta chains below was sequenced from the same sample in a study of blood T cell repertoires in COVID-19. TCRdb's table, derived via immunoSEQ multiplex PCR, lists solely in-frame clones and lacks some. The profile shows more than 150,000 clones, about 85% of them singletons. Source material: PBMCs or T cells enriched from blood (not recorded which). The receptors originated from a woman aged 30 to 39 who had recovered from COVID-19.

The DNA of the CDR3 is TGTGCCAGCTCCCTCTATGCCGCAGGGGTGAGCTCCTACGAGCAGTACTTC. Protein sequence: CASSLYAAGVSSYEQYF. V is TRBV27 and J is TRBJ2-7; D is possibly TRBD1 (6 bases). Trimming cost V 8 bases and J 0 bases, with 23 bases left between them. This CDR3 is 17 amino acids long. CDR1 MNHEY and CDR2 SMNVEV come from the germline V gene (reference sequence).

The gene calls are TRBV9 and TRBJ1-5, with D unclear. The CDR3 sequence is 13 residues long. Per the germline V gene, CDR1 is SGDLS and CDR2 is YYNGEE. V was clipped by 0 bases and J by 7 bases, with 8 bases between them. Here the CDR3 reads CASSVAGEQPQHF. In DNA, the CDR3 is TGTGCCAGCAGCGTAGCCGGGGAACAGCCCCAGCATTTT.

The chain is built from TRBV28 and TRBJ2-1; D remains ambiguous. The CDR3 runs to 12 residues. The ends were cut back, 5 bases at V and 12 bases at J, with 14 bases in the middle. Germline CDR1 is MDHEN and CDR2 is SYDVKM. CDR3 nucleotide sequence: TGTGCCAGCAGTCCCTATCGGAGTGGGCAGTTCTTC. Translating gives CASSPYRSGQFF.

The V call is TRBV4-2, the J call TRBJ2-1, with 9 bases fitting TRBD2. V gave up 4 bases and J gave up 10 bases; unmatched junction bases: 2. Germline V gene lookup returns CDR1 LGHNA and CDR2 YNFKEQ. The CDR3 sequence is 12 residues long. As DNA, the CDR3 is TGTGCCAGCAGCCGGACTAGCGTCGAGCAGTTCTTC. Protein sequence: CASSRTSVEQFF.

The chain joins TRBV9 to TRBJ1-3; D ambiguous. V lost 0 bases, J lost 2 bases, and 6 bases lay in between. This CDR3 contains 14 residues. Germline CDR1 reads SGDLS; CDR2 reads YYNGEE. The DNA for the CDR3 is TGTGCCAGCAGCGTAGGAGGCACTGGAAACACCATATATTTT. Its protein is CASSVGGTGNTIYF.

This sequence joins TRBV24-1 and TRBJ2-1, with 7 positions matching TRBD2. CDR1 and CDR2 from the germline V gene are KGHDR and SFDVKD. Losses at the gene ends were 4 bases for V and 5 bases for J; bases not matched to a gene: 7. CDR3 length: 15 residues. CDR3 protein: CATSDPGTTDNEQFF. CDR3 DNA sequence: TGTGCCACCAGTGACCCCGGGACTACGGACAATGAGCAGTTCTTC.

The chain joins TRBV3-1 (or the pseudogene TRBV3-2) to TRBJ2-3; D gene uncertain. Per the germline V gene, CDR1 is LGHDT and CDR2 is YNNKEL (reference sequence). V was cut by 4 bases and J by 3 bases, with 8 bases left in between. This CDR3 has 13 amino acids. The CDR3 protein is CASSLRGTDTQYF. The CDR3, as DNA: TGTGCCAGCAGCCTCCGCGGAACAGATACGCAGTATTTT.

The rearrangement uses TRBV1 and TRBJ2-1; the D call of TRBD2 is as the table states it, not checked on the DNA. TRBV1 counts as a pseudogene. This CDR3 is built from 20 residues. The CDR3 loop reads CTSSQERVFQAPAYYNEQFF. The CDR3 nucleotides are TGCACCAGCAGCCAAGAACGGGTCTTCCAAGCCCCGGCCTACTACAATGAGCAGTTCTTC.